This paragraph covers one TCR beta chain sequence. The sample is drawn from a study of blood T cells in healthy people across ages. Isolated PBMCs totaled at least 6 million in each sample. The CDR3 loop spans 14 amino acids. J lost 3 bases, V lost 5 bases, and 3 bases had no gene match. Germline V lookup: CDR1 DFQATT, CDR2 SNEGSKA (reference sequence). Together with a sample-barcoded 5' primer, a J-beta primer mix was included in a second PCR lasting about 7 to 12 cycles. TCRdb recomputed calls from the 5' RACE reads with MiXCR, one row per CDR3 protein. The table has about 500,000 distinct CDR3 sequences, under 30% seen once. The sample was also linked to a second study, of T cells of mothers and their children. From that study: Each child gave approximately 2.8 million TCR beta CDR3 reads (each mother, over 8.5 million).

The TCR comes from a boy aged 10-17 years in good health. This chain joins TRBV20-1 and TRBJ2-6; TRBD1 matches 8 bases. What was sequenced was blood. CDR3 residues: CSAGQGSGANVLTF. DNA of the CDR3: TGCAGTGCTGGACAGGGTAGTGGGGCCAACGTCCTGACTTTC.